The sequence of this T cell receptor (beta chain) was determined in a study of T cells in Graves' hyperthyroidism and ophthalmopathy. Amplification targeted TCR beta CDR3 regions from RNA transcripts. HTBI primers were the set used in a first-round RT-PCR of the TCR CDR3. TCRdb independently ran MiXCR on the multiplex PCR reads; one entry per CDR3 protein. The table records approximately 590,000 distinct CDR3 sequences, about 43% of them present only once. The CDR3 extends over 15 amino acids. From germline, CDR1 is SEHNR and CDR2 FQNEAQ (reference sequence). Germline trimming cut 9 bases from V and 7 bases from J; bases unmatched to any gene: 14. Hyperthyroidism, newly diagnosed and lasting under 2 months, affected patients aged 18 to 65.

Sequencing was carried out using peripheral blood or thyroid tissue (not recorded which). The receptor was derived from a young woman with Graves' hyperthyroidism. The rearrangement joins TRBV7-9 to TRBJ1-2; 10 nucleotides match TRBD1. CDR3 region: CASSKSGTGVGGYTF. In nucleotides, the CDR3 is TGTGCCAGTAGCAAGTCCGGGACAGGGGTTGGTGGCTACACCTTC.